These 14 T cell receptor beta chains were all obtained from the same sample, sequenced in a study of shared clonotypes between healthy human individuals. The table came from immunoSEQ multiplex PCR; TCRdb's copy has only in-frame clones and leaves some out. The sample consists of fewer than 600,000 clones, about four fifths of them appearing once. The specimen sequenced was PBMCs. These TCRs come from a woman in her thirties or forties in good health. Some clones in this sample may be carry-over from other donors' samples.

The chain uses TRBV7-2 and TRBJ1-4; perhaps TRBD1 as D (5 bases). The length of the CDR3 is 14 residues. Germline V gene data show CDR1 as SGHTA and CDR2 as FQGNSA. The V end lost 5 bases, the J end lost 3 bases, and 10 bases lay between the germline ends. The CDR3 is CASSPGIANEKLFF. CDR3 DNA sequence: TGTGCCAGCAGCCCAGGGATTGCTAATGAAAAACTGTTTTTT.

The rearrangement uses TRBV5-1 and TRBJ2-1; a weak D match, TRBD1 (5 bases). Germline CDR1 is SGHRS and CDR2 is YFSETQ. With 2 bases removed from V and 5 bases from J, the gap between germline ends came to 20 bases. The CDR3 is 17 residues long. The chain's CDR3 is CASSFRSGRELNNEQFF. In nucleotides, the CDR3 is TGCGCCAGCAGCTTCCGCTCGGGCAGGGAACTCAACAATGAGCAGTTCTTC.

J is TRBJ1-2 and V is TRBV7-8, with no clear D. The CDR3 has 11 residues. Germline-derived CDR1 and CDR2 are SGHVS and FQNEAQ. V was pared by 10 bases and J by 3 bases, with 9 bases between. This CDR3 is CATTEDYGYTF. CDR3 DNA sequence: TGTGCCACCACAGAGGACTATGGCTACACCTTC.

The chain recombines TRBV5-1 with TRBJ2-7; the D is unclear. The CDR3 loop spans 15 amino acids. Trimming pared 0 bases from V and 0 bases from J, leaving 10 bases between. Per the germline V gene, CDR1 is SGHRS and CDR2 is YFSETQ. CDR3 sequence reads: CASSLAAVISYEQYF. The CDR3 DNA reads as TGCGCCAGCAGCTTGGCGGCAGTAATCTCCTACGAGCAGTACTTC.

The chain employs TRBV7-2 and TRBJ2-7; no reliable D call. The V gene lost 1 base and the J gene lost 1 base, with 14 bases spanning the gap. Germline V CDR1 and CDR2: SGHTA, FQGNSA. This CDR3 has 16 residues. Written as DNA, the CDR3 is TGTGCCAGCAGCTTAGGGCACCTAATCTCGTCCTACGAGCAGTACTTC. Translation: CASSLGHLISSYEQYF.

The chain is built from TRBV29-1 and TRBJ1-1, with 9 bases identical to TRBD1. V shed 7 bases and J 1 base; nucleotides not matched to a gene: 7. Germline values: CDR1 SQVTM, CDR2 ANQGSEA. The CDR3 sequence is 14 residues long. As DNA, the CDR3 is TGCAGCGCCCGGACAGGGGCGCAGAACACTGAAGCTTTCTTT. This codes for CSARTGAQNTEAFF.

Notes on this clone: The same CDR3 arises from other DNA sequences in this sample as well. J is TRBJ2-5 and V is TRBV10-2; no reliable D call. Looked up from germline, CDR1 is WSHSY and CDR2 is SAAADI. V lost 5 bases, J lost 1 base, and 8 bases lay in between. The CDR3 runs to 13 residues. This CDR3 is CASSPTSQETQYF. For the CDR3, the DNA is TGCGCCAGCAGTCCCACAAGCCAAGAGACCCAGTACTTC.

The chain recombines TRBV30 with TRBJ2-5; D gene unclear. The J call is uncertain, as TRBJ2-7 better fits the DNA end. The CDR3 loop spans 11 amino acids. Germline V gene sequence: CDR1 GTSNPN, CDR2 SVGIG (reference sequence). CDR3 loop: CAWSLQGEQYF. Written as DNA, the CDR3 is TGTGCCTGGAGTTTACAAGGCGAGCAGTACTTC.

This rearrangement joins TRBV18 to TRBJ2-5; no clear D. The V end lost 3 bases, the J end lost 4 bases, and 15 bases lay between the germline ends. CDR1 is KGHSH and CDR2 is LQKENI in the germline V gene. The CDR3 runs 15 residues. CDR3 in DNA: TGTGCCAGCTCACCGTTTAATCTGTCAGTAGAGACCCAGTACTTC. Its translation: CASSPFNLSVETQYF.

The chain joins TRBV7-8 to TRBJ2-2; the D gene is possibly TRBD1 (6 bases). Trimming shortened V by 5 bases and J by 2 bases, and 15 bases separated the two germline ends. This CDR3 has 16 amino acids. Germline V CDR1 and CDR2: SGHVS, FQNEAQ. CDR3 sequence (DNA): TGTGCCAGCAGCCCCACAGGGTGGGGAAACACCGGGGAGCTGTTTTTT. Residues: CASSPTGWGNTGELFF.

CDR3 sequence: CASSLSSDNEQFF. CDR3 DNA sequence: TGTGCCAGCAGTTTATCGTCGGACAATGAGCAGTTCTTC. The V call is TRBV27, the J call TRBJ2-1, with D hard to call. CDR3 length: 13 amino acids. Trimming took off 0 bases at V and 5 bases at J, with 5 bases between the two ends. Germline values: CDR1 MNHEY, CDR2 SMNVEV (reference sequence).

The genes are TRBV9 and TRBJ2-1; 8 nucleotides match TRBD1. V lost 3 bases, J lost 5 bases, and 7 bases stayed unmatched. This CDR3 spans 15 amino acids. Germline V gene sequence: CDR1 SGDLS, CDR2 YYNGEE. The CDR3 DNA reads as TGTGCCAGCAGCGCCTGGACAGGGTTGAACAATGAGCAGTTCTTC. Protein: CASSAWTGLNNEQFF.

This chain joins TRBV19 and TRBJ2-2; the D gene is possibly TRBD1 (6 bases). Germline CDR1 is LNHDA and CDR2 is SQIVND (reference sequence). Trimming took off 3 bases at V and 2 bases at J, with 10 bases between the two ends. The CDR3 loop spans 15 amino acids. The CDR3 DNA is TGTGCCAGTAGTATCAGGGGTCAAAACACCGGGGAGCTGTTTTTT. Translating gives CASSIRGQNTGELFF.

The chain joins TRBV10-2 to TRBJ2-3; 8 positions agree with TRBD2. The J segment lost 4 bases and the V segment lost 2 bases, leaving 5 bases of the junction unmatched. Germline CDR1 and CDR2: WSHSY and SAAADI. The CDR3 runs to 15 residues. The CDR3 DNA follows: TGCGCCAGCAGTGAGGGCGGTAGCGGGGCAGATACGCAGTATTTT. It codes for CASSEGGSGADTQYF.